The 6 T cell receptor beta chains presented below share a single source sample, sequenced in a study of blood T cell repertoires in COVID-19. Assay used: immunoSEQ multiplex PCR; TCRdb lists only in-frame clones, some missing. Of approximately 340,000 clones detected, around four fifths appear once; the ten largest clones hold approximately 3.1%. Sequenced sample: peripheral blood. These receptors originate from a man aged 30 to 45 with active or convalescent COVID-19.

The chain joins TRBV6-2 or TRBV6-3 to TRBJ1-2, with 7 bases lining up with TRBD1. Germline loops: CDR1 MNHEY, CDR2 SVGEGT. With V trimmed by 5 bases and J by 6 bases, 6 bases remained unmatched. The CDR3 extends over 13 amino acids. CDR3 sequence (DNA): TGTGCCAGCAGTAACACAGGGGAGGATGGCTACACCTTC. This encodes CASSNTGEDGYTF.

The genes are TRBV4-1 and TRBJ1-4; 8 nucleotides match TRBD1. Germline assignment: CDR1 MGHRA and CDR2 YSYEKL. With V trimmed by 4 bases and J by 4 bases, 5 bases remained unmatched. The CDR3 consists of 15 residues. This CDR3 is CASSRGQGLNEKLFF. The DNA for the CDR3 is TGCGCCAGCAGCCGCGGACAGGGACTTAATGAAAAACTGTTTTTT.

The chain has TRBV6-7 and TRBJ1-5; D may be TRBD1 (6 bases). TRBV6-7 is classed as an ORF, of uncertain function. The CDR3 contains 17 residues. Trimming cost V 4 bases and J 4 bases, with 20 bases left between them. CDR3 protein: CASSCLDGARGNQPQHF. The CDR3 DNA sequence: TGTGCCAGCAGTTGCCTAGACGGGGCCAGGGGAAATCAGCCCCAGCATTTT.

The DNA for the CDR3 is TGTGCCAGCAGCCTCACACAGGGGAGACTAGACAATGAGCAGTTCTTC. This translates into CASSLTQGRLDNEQFF. The chain combines TRBV3-1 (or the pseudogene TRBV3-2) with TRBJ2-1; a weak D match, TRBD1 (7 bases). Trimming cost V 4 bases and J 5 bases, with 18 bases left between them. This CDR3 region has 16 residues. In germline, CDR1 is LGHDT, CDR2 YNNKEL (reference sequence).

As concerns this clone: At one end, the junction sequence differs from germline, possibly due to a read error. V and J are TRBV3-1 (or the pseudogene TRBV3-2) and TRBJ2-5; tentative D call: TRBD2 (7 bases). Germline-derived CDR1 and CDR2 are LGHDT and YNNKEL (reference sequence). The CDR3 extends over 11 amino acids. The CDR3 bases are TGTGCCAGCAGCCTAGGGGGGGGCTTGGACTTC. Encoded protein: CASSLGGGLDF.

The rearrangement joins TRBV18 to TRBJ1-1, with 9 bases lining up with TRBD1. This CDR3 has 17 residues. The trim removed 4 bases at V and 4 bases at J, leaving 13 bases unmatched. In germline, CDR1 is KGHSH, CDR2 LQKENI. The CDR3 sequence: CASSRFNPQGASTEAFF. CDR3 DNA: TGTGCCAGCTCACGCTTTAACCCACAGGGGGCTAGCACTGAAGCTTTCTTT.